This TCR beta chain was identified in a study of regulatory T cells in long-lasting Graves disease. Looking at the study overall: Graves' disease counted as persistent after over 5 years of antithyroid drugs with positive TSH receptor antibodies. Points from the study as a whole: Favored gene segments in persistent disease were TRBV28, TRBJ1-2 and TRBJ2-5. Persistent Graves' disease cases displayed lower TCR diversity than newly diagnosed ones.

The TCR beta library used iRepertoire HTBI primers with Arm-PCR amplification of CDR3. Per the original methods: The study identified roughly 59 TRBV and 13 to 15 TRBJ segments across samples. TCRdb reprocessed the multiplex PCR reads via MiXCR and lists one record per CDR3 protein. These V and J calls are TCRdb output, not the study's own analysis. The table shows 400,000 or so distinct CDR3 sequences, with 23% occurring only once. The sample's time point: persistent/refractory GD, antithyroid drugs over 5 years with positive TRAb. Extracted RNA from PBMCs served as the source of the TCR library. On this clonotype itself: What it recognizes is unknown.

Germline V gene lookup returns CDR1 SNHLY and CDR2 FYNNEI. This CDR3 spans 11 amino acids. The V and J genes are TRBV2 and TRBJ1-4, with a possible D match to TRBD1 (5 bases). This specimen was peripheral blood mononuclear cells (PBMCs), taken when the disease was refractory, from a patient treated with antithyroid drugs. The sequence was obtained from a female donor with Graves disease. The CDR3 spells CPGADNEKLFF. The CDR3 DNA reads TGTCCCGGGGCAGATAATGAAAAACTGTTTTTT.